A selection of T cell receptor beta chains follows, all from one sample in a study of metastatic and nonmetastatic thyroid tumors. TCRdb re-called the PCR reads through MiXCR. The sample carries more than 10,000 clones, around 25% recorded once. The sample was adjacent normal tissue. These receptors were obtained from a male donor with papillary thyroid cancer or a benign thyroid nodule (not recorded which). Some clones in this sample may be carry-over from other donors' samples. CDR3s include the opening cysteine and the closing phenylalanine or tryptophan. A D gene is named only where the DNA matches it firmly. Not all rows give a size; the values are once, few, many and, for expanded clones, a class.

V gene: TRBV6-5
J gene: TRBJ1-5
D gene: -
clone size: few
CDR3 DNA: TGTGCCAGCAGTTACTCCCCCGACGGTGTGGGGCCCCAGCATTTT
CDR3 protein: CASSYSPDGVGPQHF

V gene: TRBV20-1
J gene: TRBJ2-7
D gene: -
clone size: once
CDR3 DNA: TGCAGTGCCCTCGGAGCCCAAGGGAACCGCGAGCAGTACTTC
CDR3 protein: CSALGAQGNREQYF

V gene: TRBV6-1
J gene: TRBJ1-1
D gene: TRBD1
clone size: medium-sized
CDR3 DNA: TGTGCCAGCAGCTTACAGGGGCTGAACACTGAAGCTTTCTTT
CDR3 protein: CASSLQGLNTEAFF

V gene: TRBV11-2
J gene: TRBJ2-2
D gene: TRBD2
clone size: once
CDR3 DNA: TGTGCCAGCAGCTTAGAATTGCTAGCGGGAGGACCCGGGGAGCTGTTTTTT
CDR3 protein: CASSLELLAGGPGELFF

V gene: TRBV4-1
J gene: TRBJ2-4
D gene: TRBD2
clone size: few
CDR3 DNA: TGCGCCAGCAGCCAAGGACTAGCGGGGGGGCCCAAAAACATTCAGTACTTC
CDR3 protein: CASSQGLAGGPKNIQYF

V gene: TRBV5-1
J gene: TRBJ2-3
D gene: -
clone size: -
CDR3 DNA: TGCGCCAGCCTGATCGCAGATACGCAGTATTTT
CDR3 protein: CASLIADTQYF

V gene: TRBV12-3/TRBV12-4
J gene: TRBJ2-3
D gene: TRBD2
clone size: few
CDR3 DNA: TGTGCCAGCAGTAGGACTAGCGGCACAGATACGCAGTATTTT
CDR3 protein: CASSRTSGTDTQYF

V gene: TRBV20-1
J gene: TRBJ2-3
D gene: -
clone size: few
CDR3 DNA: TGCAGTGCTAGAGACCCCCTCGGGGGGCGGACAGATACGCAGTATTTT
CDR3 protein: CSARDPLGGRTDTQYF

V gene: TRBV19
J gene: TRBJ1-6
D gene: -
clone size: few
CDR3 DNA: TGTGCCAGTAGAGGGACAACACTCCACTTT
CDR3 protein: CASRGTTLHF

V gene: TRBV18
J gene: TRBJ2-7
D gene: -
clone size: -
CDR3 DNA: TGTGCCAGCTCACGACCGCAGGGCGAGCAGTACTTC
CDR3 protein: CASSRPQGEQYF

V gene: TRBV19
J gene: TRBJ1-2
D gene: -
clone size: medium-sized
CDR3 DNA: TGTGCCAGTAGTAGTGAAACGAGAGTGGGGGGCTACACCTTC
CDR3 protein: CASSSETRVGGYTF

V gene: TRBV6-1
J gene: TRBJ2-7
D gene: TRBD2
clone size: few
CDR3 DNA: TGTGCCAGCAGTCCGACGGCGGGAGGGTCCTACGAGCAGTACTTC
CDR3 protein: CASSPTAGGSYEQYF

V gene: TRBV12-3/TRBV12-4
J gene: TRBJ2-3
D gene: -
clone size: medium-sized
CDR3 DNA: TGTGCCAGCAGCGTCAAAACGCAAGATACGCAGTATTTT
CDR3 protein: CASSVKTQDTQYF

V gene: TRBV11-2
J gene: TRBJ2-2
D gene: TRBD1
clone size: once
CDR3 DNA: TGTGCCAGCAACAAACCGGGGACAGGGGGAGTCAACACCGGGGAGCTGTTTTTT
CDR3 protein: CASNKPGTGGVNTGELFF

V gene: TRBV29-1
J gene: TRBJ2-5
D gene: -
clone size: -
CDR3 DNA: TGCAGCGTGGGCCGACTGGAAGAGACCCAGTACTTC
CDR3 protein: CSVGRLEETQYF

V gene: TRBV5-1
J gene: TRBJ2-2
D gene: TRBD1
clone size: few
CDR3 DNA: TGCGCCAGCAGCTTGGCCGGGACAGGGGAAACCGGGGAGCTGTTTTTT
CDR3 protein: CASSLAGTGETGELFF

V gene: TRBV12-3/TRBV12-4
J gene: TRBJ1-2
D gene: TRBD1
clone size: -
CDR3 DNA: TGTGCCAGCAGTTTCCGTACTGGGACAGGGCCCCGCTATGGCTACACCTTC
CDR3 protein: CASSFRTGTGPRYGYTF

V gene: TRBV11-2
J gene: TRBJ2-3
D gene: -
clone size: few
CDR3 DNA: TGTGCCAGCGGCATTGGTGGCGGAACATACACAGATACGCAGTATTTT
CDR3 protein: CASGIGGGTYTDTQYF

V gene: TRBV12-3/TRBV12-4
J gene: TRBJ2-3
D gene: -
clone size: -
CDR3 DNA: TGTGCCAGCAGTCGCGGGAATCAAGATACGCAGTATTTT
CDR3 protein: CASSRGNQDTQYF

V gene: TRBV9
J gene: TRBJ2-1
D gene: TRBD2
clone size: -
CDR3 DNA: TGTGCCAGCAGCGGGGGGCCGGGACTAGTATTGCATGAGCAGTTCTTC
CDR3 protein: CASSGGPGLVLHEQFF

V gene: TRBV29-1
J gene: TRBJ2-5
D gene: TRBD1
clone size: -
CDR3 DNA: TGCAGCGTTGGGGGGCAGACAGGGTACTCCCAAGAGACCCAGGACTTC
CDR3 protein: CSVGGQTGYSQETQDF

V gene: TRBV5-1
J gene: TRBJ2-7
D gene: -
clone size: few
CDR3 DNA: TGCGCCAGCAGCTTGGCTGGGGGGACGGTATCCTACGAGCAGTACTTC
CDR3 protein: CASSLAGGTVSYEQYF

V gene: TRBV5-5
J gene: TRBJ1-1
D gene: -
clone size: medium-sized
CDR3 DNA: TGTGCCAGCAGCTATGCCCTACCTGGAACCATGAACACTGAAGCTTTCTTT
CDR3 protein: CASSYALPGTMNTEAFF

V gene: TRBV6-9
J gene: TRBJ1-2
D gene: -
clone size: -
CDR3 DNA: TGTGCTAACTATGGCTACACCTTC
CDR3 protein: CANYGYTF

V gene: TRBV6-9
J gene: TRBJ1-2
D gene: -
clone size: few
CDR3 DNA: TGTGCCAGCAGTTATGGGGGCTATGGCTACACCTTC
CDR3 protein: CASSYGGYGYTF

V gene: TRBV13
J gene: TRBJ2-7
D gene: TRBD1
clone size: -
CDR3 DNA: TGTGCCAGCCGACAGGGATCCTACGAGCAGTACTTC
CDR3 protein: CASRQGSYEQYF

V gene: TRBV6-1
J gene: TRBJ1-3
D gene: -
clone size: many
CDR3 DNA: TGTGCCAGCAGCCTAGGGCTGGGTTACTCTGGAAACACCATATATTTT
CDR3 protein: CASSLGLGYSGNTIYF